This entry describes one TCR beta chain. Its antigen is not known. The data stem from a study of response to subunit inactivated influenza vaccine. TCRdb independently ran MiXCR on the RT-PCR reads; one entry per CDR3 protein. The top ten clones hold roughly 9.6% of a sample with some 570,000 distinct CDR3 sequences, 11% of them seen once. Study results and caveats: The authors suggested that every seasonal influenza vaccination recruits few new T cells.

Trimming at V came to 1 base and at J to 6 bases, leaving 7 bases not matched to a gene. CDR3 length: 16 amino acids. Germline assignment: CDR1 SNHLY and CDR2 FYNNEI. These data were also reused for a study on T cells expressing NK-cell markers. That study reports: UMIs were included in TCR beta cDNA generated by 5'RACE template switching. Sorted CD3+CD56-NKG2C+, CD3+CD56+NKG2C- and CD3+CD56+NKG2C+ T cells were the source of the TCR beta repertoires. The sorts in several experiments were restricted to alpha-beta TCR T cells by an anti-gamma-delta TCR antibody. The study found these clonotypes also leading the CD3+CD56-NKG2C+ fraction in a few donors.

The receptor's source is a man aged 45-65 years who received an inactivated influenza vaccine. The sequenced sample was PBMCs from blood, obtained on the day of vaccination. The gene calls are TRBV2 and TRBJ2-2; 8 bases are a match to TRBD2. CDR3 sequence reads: CASSEGVGLGSGELFF. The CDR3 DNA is TGTGCCAGCAGTGAAGGTGTGGGACTAGGGTCCGGGGAGCTGTTTTTT.